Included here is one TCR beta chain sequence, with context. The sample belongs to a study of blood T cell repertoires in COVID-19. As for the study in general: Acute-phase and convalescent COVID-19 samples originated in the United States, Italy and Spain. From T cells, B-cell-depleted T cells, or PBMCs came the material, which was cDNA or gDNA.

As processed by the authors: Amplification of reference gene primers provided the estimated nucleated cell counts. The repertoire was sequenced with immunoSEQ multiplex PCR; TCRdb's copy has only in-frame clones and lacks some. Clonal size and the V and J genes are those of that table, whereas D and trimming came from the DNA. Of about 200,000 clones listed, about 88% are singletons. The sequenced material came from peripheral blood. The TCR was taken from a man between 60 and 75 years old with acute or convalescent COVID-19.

The CDR3 region has the DNA TGTGCCAGCAGCTGGAACGACAAGTATGGCTACACCTTC. This sequence encodes CASSWNDKYGYTF. J is TRBJ1-2 and V is TRBV5-5; D is unresolved. The germline V and J ends were trimmed by 3 bases and 5 bases, with 11 bases remaining between them. CDR1 SGHKS and CDR2 YYEKEE come from the germline V gene (reference sequence). The CDR3 spans 13 residues.